Listed below are T cell receptor beta chains from one sample, sequenced in a study of blood T cell repertoires in COVID-19. Profiled with immunoSEQ multiplex PCR; TCRdb holds only in-frame clones, not every one. The sample contains 140,000 to 150,000 clones, 75% to 90% of which appear only once. Sample: PBMCs or T cells enriched from blood (not recorded which). The source is a middle-aged woman who had been exposed to COVID-19. The CDR3 runs from the conserved cysteine through the conserved F or W. A D gene is named only where the DNA matches it firmly. The listing skips clone size in some rows; elsewhere it reads once, few, many or a size class.

V gene	J gene	clone size	D gene	CDR3 protein	CDR3 DNA
TRBV7-2	TRBJ1-5	.	.	CASSLGGQRNQPQHF	TGTGCCAGCAGCTTAGGGGGGCAGAGAAATCAGCCCCAGCATTTT
TRBV18	TRBJ1-1	.	TRBD1	CASSPGQLEAFF	TGTGCCAGCTCACCGGGACAGCTTGAAGCTTTCTTT
TRBV28	TRBJ1-4	.	TRBD1	CASSLTGGVTNEKLFF	TGTGCCAGCAGTTTAACAGGGGGCGTGACTAATGAAAAACTGTTTTTT
TRBV5-1	TRBJ1-5	few	.	CASSLGQINQPQHF	TGCGCCAGCAGCTTGGGACAGATCAATCAGCCCCAGCATTTT
TRBV12-3/TRBV12-4	TRBJ1-6	.	.	CASAFYNSPLHF	TGTGCCAGCGCGTTCTATAATTCACCCCTCCACTTT
TRBV2	TRBJ2-7	.	TRBD1	CASSFWTGKGNYEQYF	TGTGCCAGCAGTTTTTGGACAGGGAAGGGGAACTACGAGCAGTACTTC
TRBV4-1	TRBJ1-6	.	TRBD1	CASSHRAAASGTVASYNSPLHF	TGCGCCAGCAGCCATCGGGCGGCGGCATCTGGGACAGTGGCATCCTATAATTCACCCCTCCACTTT
TRBV11-2	TRBJ1-5	.	.	CASSLEAGGNQPQHF	TGTGCCAGCAGCTTAGAGGCGGGGGGCAATCAGCCCCAGCATTTT
TRBV7-9	TRBJ2-1	.	TRBD2	CASSLLGLAGYNEQFF	TGTGCCAGCAGCTTATTAGGACTAGCGGGTTACAATGAGCAGTTCTTC
TRBV5-8	TRBJ2-1	.	TRBD1	CASSFFRDRGQQFF	TGTGCCAGCAGCTTTTTCCGGGACAGGGGCCAGCAGTTCTTC
TRBV29-1	TRBJ2-7	once	.	CSATSSYEQYF	TGCAGCGCGACTAGTTCGTATGAGCAGTACTTC
TRBV5-4	TRBJ2-4	.	TRBD2	CASTTSGGIAKNIQYF	TGTGCCAGCACGACCTCGGGGGGTATAGCCAAAAACATTCAGTACTTC
TRBV7-2	TRBJ2-2	.	TRBD1	CASSSGTGALYGELFF	TGTGCCAGCAGCTCTGGGACAGGGGCCCTTTACGGGGAGCTGTTTTTT
TRBV29-1	TRBJ2-7	.	.	CSVEDRRTDSYEQYF	TGCAGCGTTGAAGATAGGAGGACAGACTCCTACGAGCAGTACTTC
TRBV6-5	TRBJ2-7	once	TRBD2	CASGGGAGEGYEQYF	TGTGCCAGCGGGGGGGGAGCGGGAGAGGGGTACGAGCAGTACTTC
TRBV28	TRBJ2-2	.	.	CASKGAGTGELFF	TGTGCCAGCAAAGGGGCAGGGACCGGGGAGCTGTTTTTT
TRBV9	TRBJ1-2	.	.	CASSPIGLYGYTF	TGTGCCAGCAGCCCCATCGGACTCTATGGCTACACCTTC
TRBV24-1	TRBJ2-1	.	TRBD1	CATSDTAGTGVRFEQFF	TGTGCCACCAGTGACACCGCCGGGACAGGGGTACGTTTTGAGCAGTTCTTC
TRBV18	TRBJ1-4	.	TRBD1	CASSPPTGGGNSEKLFF	TGTGCCAGCTCACCACCGACCGGAGGGGGCAATAGTGAAAAACTGTTTTTT
TRBV7-8	TRBJ2-7	.	TRBD1	CASSVGQITGEQYF	TGTGCCAGCAGCGTGGGACAGATCACCGGGGAGCAGTACTTC
TRBV7-9	TRBJ2-7	.	TRBD1	CASSPTRTGGGEQYF	TGTGCCAGCAGCCCCACCCGGACAGGGGGCGGCGAGCAGTACTTC
TRBV3-1/TRBV3-2	TRBJ2-7	.	.	CASSQRWGRDGTLYEQYF	TGTGCCAGCAGCCAAAGATGGGGCAGGGATGGTACCCTCTACGAGCAGTACTTC
TRBV7-9	TRBJ2-7	.	TRBD1	CASSYRDREGNEQYF	TGTGCCAGCAGCTACCGGGACAGGGAGGGCAACGAGCAGTACTTC
TRBV5-1	TRBJ2-2	.	TRBD2	CASSSYWGAGADTGELFF	TGCGCCAGCAGCTCTTACTGGGGTGCGGGAGCCGACACCGGGGAGCTGTTTTTT
TRBV10-3	TRBJ2-3	.	.	CAISVGSADTQYF	TGTGCCATCAGTGTTGGGAGCGCAGATACGCAGTATTTT
TRBV28	TRBJ1-2	.	.	CASSFPGNYGYTF	TGTGCCAGCAGTTTTCCGGGGAACTATGGCTACACCTTC
TRBV19	TRBJ1-2	.	.	CASSPRTVYGYTF	TGTGCCAGTAGTCCCAGGACAGTGTATGGCTACACCTTC
TRBV6-5	TRBJ1-1	.	.	CASTDARAGETEAFF	TGTGCCAGCACCGACGCTAGGGCAGGGGAAACTGAAGCTTTCTTT
TRBV19	TRBJ1-2	.	TRBD1	CASTLRTGKLGGYTF	TGTGCCAGTACCCTAAGGACAGGGAAATTAGGAGGCTACACCTTC
TRBV29-1	TRBJ1-1	.	TRBD1	CSVDHRGFNTEAFF	TGCAGCGTTGATCACAGGGGGTTCAATACTGAAGCTTTCTTT
TRBV29-1	TRBJ2-5	.	TRBD1	CSAPGTGVQETQYF	TGCAGCGCCCCCGGGACAGGGGTTCAAGAGACCCAGTACTTC
TRBV28	TRBJ2-7	.	TRBD1	CASRQGAREQYF	TGTGCCAGCAGACAGGGGGCGAGAGAGCAGTACTTC
TRBV10-3	TRBJ1-1	.	.	CALNPEMGEAFF	TGTGCCTTAAACCCTGAAATGGGCGAAGCTTTCTTT
TRBV19	TRBJ1-4	.	.	CATSRARTDNEKLFF	TGTGCCACCTCCAGGGCCAGGACAGATAATGAAAAACTGTTTTTT
TRBV3-1/TRBV3-2	TRBJ2-3	.	.	CASSQDAGLPTDTQYF	TGTGCCAGCAGCCAAGATGCGGGGCTACCCACAGATACGCAGTATTTT
TRBV13	TRBJ2-7	.	.	CASSHSEAALVGYEQYF	TGTGCCAGCAGCCACTCTGAGGCCGCGCTAGTGGGCTACGAGCAGTACTTC
TRBV28	TRBJ1-5	.	TRBD1	CASSLSQGGNQPQHF	TGTGCCAGCAGTTTATCTCAGGGGGGCAATCAGCCCCAGCATTTT
TRBV6-4	TRBJ1-5	.	.	CASSDRGSNHSNQPQHF	TGTGCCAGCAGTGACAGGGGCTCCAACCATAGCAATCAGCCCCAGCATTTT
TRBV12-5	TRBJ1-6	.	TRBD1	CASGGQGISSPLHF	TGTGCTAGTGGCGGACAGGGAATAAGTTCACCCCTCCACTTT
TRBV9	TRBJ1-1	.	.	CASSAGYTEAFF	TGTGCCAGCAGTGCGGGGTACACTGAAGCTTTCTTT
TRBV15	TRBJ1-2	.	TRBD1	CATSQGGGYTF	TGTGCCACCAGCCAGGGGGGAGGCTACACCTTC